One TCR beta chain is described in this entry. Germline-derived CDR1 and CDR2 are SGHNT and YYREEE (reference sequence). Trimming pared 0 bases from V and 8 bases from J, leaving 12 bases between. The CDR3 is made up of 14 amino acids. Data came from immunoSEQ multiplex PCR; TCRdb stores just in-frame clones and leaves some out. Of about 82,000 clones in the sample, around 88% were seen once. These data belong to a study of blood T cell repertoires in COVID-19. Overall study context: The cDNA or gDNA used as material had been derived from T cells, B-cell-depleted T cells, or PBMCs.

What was sequenced was peripheral blood. The rearrangement uses TRBV5-4 and TRBJ2-1; D is perhaps TRBD1 (5 bases). This receptor was obtained from a woman in her fifties or sixties with acute or convalescent COVID-19. Written as DNA, the CDR3 is TGTGCCAGCAGCTTGGGGACATGGGCGGATGAGCAGTTCTTC. Its protein product is CASSLGTWADEQFF.